The clone carrying this TCR beta chain came up many times. As yet, its antigen is unknown. This may be a read error, as it is one base from a much larger clone. This entry is derived from a study of blood T cells in healthy people across ages. Whole-study findings and limits: No one knew whether donors had CMV, which possibly confounded expanded clonotype changes. Age advanced and TCR beta diversity per million T cells fell, roughly linearly. Naive CD4+ cells and diversity were both higher in long-lived donors than in aged donors.

Next came a second PCR, run for roughly 6 to 11 cycles, which used a sample-barcoded 5' primer along with a J-beta primer mix. One entry per CDR3 protein results from TCRdb running MiXCR on the 5' RACE reads. Of about 780,000 distinct CDR3 sequences detected, around 45% appear once; the ten largest clones hold around 18%. Germline V CDR1 and CDR2: SGHRS, YFSETQ. The CDR3 contains 14 residues. Trimming took 1 base from V and 11 from J, leaving 18 bases between them. The chain recombines TRBV5-1 with TRBJ2-5; D remains unclear. The receptor's source is a man older than 75 in good health. Sequencing used blood. The CDR3 is CASSLIGSFNEQYF. The CDR3 DNA is TGCGCCAGCAGCTTGATTGGCTCTTTCAATGAGCAGTACTTC.